This TCR beta chain derives from a study of molecular identifiers for immune sequencing clone quantification. Naive CD8 T cells underwent sorting with the CD8+CD4-CCR7+CD45RA+ definition. This CDR3 comprises 17 residues. Germline assignment: CDR1 MNHEY and CDR2 SMNVEV (reference sequence). V was cut by 6 bases and J by 9 bases, with 24 bases left in between. Using its own MiXCR run on the PCR reads, TCRdb lists one record per CDR3 protein. In the table there are a few hundred thousand distinct CDR3 sequences, 24% of which are singletons. The V call is TRBV27, the J call TRBJ1-6, with a possible D match to TRBD1 (5 bases). The sequence was collected from a human donor in good health. Some libraries in this study had Jurkat cell RNA spiked in. Sequenced material: naive CD8+ T cells from blood, with Jurkat cell RNA spiked in. Indicated subset: FACS-sorted CD8+CD4-CCR7+CD45RA+ naive T cells. The CDR3 bases are TGTGCCAGCAGCCCAGGGTCGGTGGTCAGGGCCGTTTCACCCCTCCACTTT. Translated, it gives CASSPGSVVRAVSPLHF.